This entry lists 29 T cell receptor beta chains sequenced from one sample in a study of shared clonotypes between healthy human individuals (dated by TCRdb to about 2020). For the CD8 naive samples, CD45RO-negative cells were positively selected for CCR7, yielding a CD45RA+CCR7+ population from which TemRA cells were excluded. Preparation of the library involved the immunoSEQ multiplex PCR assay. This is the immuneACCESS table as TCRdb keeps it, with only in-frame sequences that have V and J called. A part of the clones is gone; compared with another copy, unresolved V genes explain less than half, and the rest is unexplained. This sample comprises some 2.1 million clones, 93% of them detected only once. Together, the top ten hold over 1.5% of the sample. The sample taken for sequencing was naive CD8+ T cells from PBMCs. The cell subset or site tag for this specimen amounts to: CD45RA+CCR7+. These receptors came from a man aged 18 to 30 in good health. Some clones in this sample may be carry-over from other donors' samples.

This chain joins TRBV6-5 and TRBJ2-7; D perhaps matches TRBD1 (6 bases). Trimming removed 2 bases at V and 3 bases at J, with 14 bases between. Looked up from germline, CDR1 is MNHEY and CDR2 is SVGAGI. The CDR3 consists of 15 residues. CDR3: CASSYGQGLGYEQYF. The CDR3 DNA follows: TGTGCCAGCAGTTACGGGCAGGGGCTGGGCTACGAGCAGTACTTC.

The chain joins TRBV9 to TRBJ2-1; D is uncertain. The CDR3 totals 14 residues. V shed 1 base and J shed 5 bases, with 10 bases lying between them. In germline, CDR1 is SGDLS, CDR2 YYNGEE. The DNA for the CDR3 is TGTGCCAGCAGCGTATTTAACGGCGACAATGAGCAGTTCTTC. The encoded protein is CASSVFNGDNEQFF.

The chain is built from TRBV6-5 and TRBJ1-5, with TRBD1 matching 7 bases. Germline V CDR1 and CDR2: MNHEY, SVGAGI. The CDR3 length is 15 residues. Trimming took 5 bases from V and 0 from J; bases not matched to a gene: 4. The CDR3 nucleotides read TGTGCCAGCAGTGCGACAGGGTTTAGCAATCAGCCCCAGCATTTT. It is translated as CASSATGFSNQPQHF.

The CDR3 loop reads CASSLTVGKNYNEQFF. CDR3 sequence (DNA): TGTGCCAGCAGCTTAACGGTCGGGAAAAACTACAATGAGCAGTTCTTC. This chain links TRBV7-9 with TRBJ2-1, with D maybe TRBD2 (5 bases). The CDR3 is 16 amino acids. V lost 2 bases and J 3 bases, leaving 14 bases between the germline ends. Germline loops: CDR1 SEHNR, CDR2 FQNEAQ (reference sequence).

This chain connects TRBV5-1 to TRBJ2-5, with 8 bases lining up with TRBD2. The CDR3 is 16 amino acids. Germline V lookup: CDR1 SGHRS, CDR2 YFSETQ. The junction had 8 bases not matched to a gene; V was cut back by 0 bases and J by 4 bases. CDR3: CASSLVRLAGAETQYF. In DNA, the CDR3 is TGCGCCAGCAGCTTGGTCCGGCTAGCGGGTGCAGAGACCCAGTACTTC.

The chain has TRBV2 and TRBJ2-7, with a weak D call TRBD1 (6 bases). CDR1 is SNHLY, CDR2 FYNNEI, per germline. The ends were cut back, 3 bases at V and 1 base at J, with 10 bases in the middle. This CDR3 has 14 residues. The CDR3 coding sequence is TGTGCCAGCAGTGAGGAGAGGGGGTCCTACGAGCAGTACTTC. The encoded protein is CASSEERGSYEQYF.

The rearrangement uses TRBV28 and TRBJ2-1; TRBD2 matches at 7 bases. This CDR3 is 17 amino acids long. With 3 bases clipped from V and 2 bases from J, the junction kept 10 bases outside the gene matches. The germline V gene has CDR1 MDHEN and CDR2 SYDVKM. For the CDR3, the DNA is TGTGCCAGCAGTTTCAACCGGGGGGTAGTCACCTACAATGAGCAGTTCTTC. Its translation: CASSFNRGVVTYNEQFF.

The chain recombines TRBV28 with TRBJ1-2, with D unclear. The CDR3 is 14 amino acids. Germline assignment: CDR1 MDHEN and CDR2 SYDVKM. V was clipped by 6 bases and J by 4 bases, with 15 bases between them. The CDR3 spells CASSLPPTVYGYTF. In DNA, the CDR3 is TGTGCCAGCAGCTTGCCCCCAACAGTCTATGGCTACACCTTC.

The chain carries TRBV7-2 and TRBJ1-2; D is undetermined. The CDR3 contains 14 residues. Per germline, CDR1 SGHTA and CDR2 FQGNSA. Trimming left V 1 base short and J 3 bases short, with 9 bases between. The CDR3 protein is CASSLGPRDYGYTF. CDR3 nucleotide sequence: TGTGCCAGCAGCTTAGGTCCTAGGGACTATGGCTACACCTTC.

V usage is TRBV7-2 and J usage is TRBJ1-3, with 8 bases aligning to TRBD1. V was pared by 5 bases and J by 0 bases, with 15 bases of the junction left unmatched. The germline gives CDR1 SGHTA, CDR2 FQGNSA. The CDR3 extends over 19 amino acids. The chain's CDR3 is CASSLWQGAVILSGNTIYF. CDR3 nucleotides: TGTGCCAGCAGCCTGTGGCAGGGGGCCGTTATACTCTCTGGAAACACCATATATTTT.

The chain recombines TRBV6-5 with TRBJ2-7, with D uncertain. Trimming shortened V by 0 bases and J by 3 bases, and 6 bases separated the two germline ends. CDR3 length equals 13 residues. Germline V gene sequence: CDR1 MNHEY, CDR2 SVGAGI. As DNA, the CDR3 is TGTGCCAGCAGTTACTCGGCATACTACGAGCAGTACTTC. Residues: CASSYSAYYEQYF.

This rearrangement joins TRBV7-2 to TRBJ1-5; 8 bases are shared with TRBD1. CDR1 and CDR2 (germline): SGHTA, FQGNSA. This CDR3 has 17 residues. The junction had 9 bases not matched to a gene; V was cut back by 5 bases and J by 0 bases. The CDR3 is CASSATGGPHSNQPQHF. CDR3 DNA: TGTGCCAGCAGCGCAACAGGGGGTCCTCATAGCAATCAGCCCCAGCATTTT. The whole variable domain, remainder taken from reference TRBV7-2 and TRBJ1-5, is GAGVSQSPSNKVTEKGKDVELRCDPISGHTALYWYRQSLGQGLEFLIYFQGNSAPDKSGLPSDRFSAERTGGSVSTLTIQRTQQEDSAVYLCASSATGGPHSNQPQHFGDGTRLSIL.

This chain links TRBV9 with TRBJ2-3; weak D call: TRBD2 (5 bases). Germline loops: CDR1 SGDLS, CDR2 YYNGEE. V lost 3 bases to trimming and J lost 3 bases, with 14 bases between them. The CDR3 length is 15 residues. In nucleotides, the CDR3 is TGTGCCAGCAGCGGCGGGTTAAAGGTTACAGATACGCAGTATTTT. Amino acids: CASSGGLKVTDTQYF.

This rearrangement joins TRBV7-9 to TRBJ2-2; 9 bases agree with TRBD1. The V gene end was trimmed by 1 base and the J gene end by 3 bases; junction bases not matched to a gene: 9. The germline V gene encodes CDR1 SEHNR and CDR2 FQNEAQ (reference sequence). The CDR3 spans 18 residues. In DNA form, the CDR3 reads TGTGCCAGCAGCTTAGAGTTCGGGACAGGGACTGACACCGGGGAGCTGTTTTTT. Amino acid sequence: CASSLEFGTGTDTGELFF.

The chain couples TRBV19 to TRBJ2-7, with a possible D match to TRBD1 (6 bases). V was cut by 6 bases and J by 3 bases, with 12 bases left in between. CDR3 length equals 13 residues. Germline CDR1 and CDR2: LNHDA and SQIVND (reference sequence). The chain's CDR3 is CASSPGDGYEQYF. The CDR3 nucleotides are TGTGCCAGTAGCCCAGGGGACGGCTACGAGCAGTACTTC. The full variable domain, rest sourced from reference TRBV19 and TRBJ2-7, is DGGITQSPKYLFRKEGQNVTLSCEQNLNHDAMYWYRQDPGQGLRLIYYSQIVNDFQKGDIAEGYSVSREKKESFPLTVTSAQKNPTAFYLCASSPGDGYEQYFGPGTRLTVT.

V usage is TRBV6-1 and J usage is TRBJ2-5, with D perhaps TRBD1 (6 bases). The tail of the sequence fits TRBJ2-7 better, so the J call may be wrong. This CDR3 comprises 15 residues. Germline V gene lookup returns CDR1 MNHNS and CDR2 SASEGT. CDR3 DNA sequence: TGTGCCAGCAGTGAGTGGCAGGGGCCCTCCTACGAGCAGTACTTC. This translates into CASSEWQGPSYEQYF.

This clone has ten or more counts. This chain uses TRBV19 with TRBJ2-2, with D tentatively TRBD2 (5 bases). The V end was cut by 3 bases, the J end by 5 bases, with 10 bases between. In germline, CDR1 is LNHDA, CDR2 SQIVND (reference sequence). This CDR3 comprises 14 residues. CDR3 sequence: CASSMGRETGELFF. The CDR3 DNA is TGTGCCAGTAGTATGGGTCGGGAAACCGGGGAGCTGTTTTTT.

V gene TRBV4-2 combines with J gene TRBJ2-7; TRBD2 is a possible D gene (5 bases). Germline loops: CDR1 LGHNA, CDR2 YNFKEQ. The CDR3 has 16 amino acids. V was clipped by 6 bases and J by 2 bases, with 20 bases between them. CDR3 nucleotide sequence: TGTGCCAGCAGTCAATCTAGCACGGGTCTTACCTACGAGCAGTACTTC. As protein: CASSQSSTGLTYEQYF.

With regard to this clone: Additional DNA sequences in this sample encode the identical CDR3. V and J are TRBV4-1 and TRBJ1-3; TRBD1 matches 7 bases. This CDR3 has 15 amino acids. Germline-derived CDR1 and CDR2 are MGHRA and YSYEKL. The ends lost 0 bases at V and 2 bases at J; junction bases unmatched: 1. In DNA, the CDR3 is TGCGCCAGCAGCCAAGAGCAGGGGGCTGGAAACACCATATATTTT. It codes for CASSQEQGAGNTIYF.

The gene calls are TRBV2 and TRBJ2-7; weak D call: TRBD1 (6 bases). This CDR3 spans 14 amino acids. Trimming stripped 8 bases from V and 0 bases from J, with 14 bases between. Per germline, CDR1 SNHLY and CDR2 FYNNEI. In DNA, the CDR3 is TGTGCCAGCGGTGGGGGCAGAGACTCCTACGAGCAGTACTTC. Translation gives CASGGGRDSYEQYF.

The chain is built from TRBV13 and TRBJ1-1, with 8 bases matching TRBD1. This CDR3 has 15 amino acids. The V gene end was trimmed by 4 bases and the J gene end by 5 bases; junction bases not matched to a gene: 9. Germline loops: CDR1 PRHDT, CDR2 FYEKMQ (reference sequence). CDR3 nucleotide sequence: TGTGCCAGCAGCTCTGCTCAGGGGGCTTTGACTGAAGCTTTCTTT. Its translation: CASSSAQGALTEAFF.

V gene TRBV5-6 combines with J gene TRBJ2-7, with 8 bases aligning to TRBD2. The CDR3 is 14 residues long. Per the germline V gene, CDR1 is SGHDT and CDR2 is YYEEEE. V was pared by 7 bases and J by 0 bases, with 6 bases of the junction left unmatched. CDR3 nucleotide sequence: TGTGCCAGCTCCGGCGGGACTAGCTCCTACGAGCAGTACTTC. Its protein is CASSGGTSSYEQYF.

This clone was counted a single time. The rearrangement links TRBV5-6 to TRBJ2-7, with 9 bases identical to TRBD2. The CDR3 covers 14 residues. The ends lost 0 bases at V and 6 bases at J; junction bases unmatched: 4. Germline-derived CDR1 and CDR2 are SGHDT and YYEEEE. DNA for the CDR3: TGTGCCAGCAGCTTGGGCGGGAGGGCCGGCGAGCAGTACTTC. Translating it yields CASSLGGRAGEQYF.

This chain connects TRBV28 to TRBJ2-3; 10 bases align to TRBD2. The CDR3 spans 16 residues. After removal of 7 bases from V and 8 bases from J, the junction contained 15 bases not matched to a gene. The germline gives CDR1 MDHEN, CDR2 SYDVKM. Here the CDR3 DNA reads TGTGCCAGCACCAAACTTCCGCTAGCGGGAGAACCTACGCAGTATTTT. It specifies CASTKLPLAGEPTQYF.

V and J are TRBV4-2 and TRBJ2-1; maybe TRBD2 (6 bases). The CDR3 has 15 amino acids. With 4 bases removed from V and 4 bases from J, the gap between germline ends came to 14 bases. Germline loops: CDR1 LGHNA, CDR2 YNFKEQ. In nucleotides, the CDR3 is TGTGCCAGCAGCCCGGCGGGAAATGAATACAATGAGCAGTTCTTC. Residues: CASSPAGNEYNEQFF.

The CDR3 spells CASSLGGASGRMLDTQYF. The CDR3 DNA reads as TGTGCCAGCAGCTTAGGGGGTGCTAGCGGGAGAATGCTAGATACGCAGTATTTT. The rearrangement uses TRBV7-9 and TRBJ2-3; 10 nucleotides match TRBD2. The CDR3 has 18 amino acids. The V gene's germline CDR1 is SEHNR and CDR2 FQNEAQ (reference sequence). J lost 5 bases, V lost 1 base, and 12 bases had no gene match. The full variable domain, with the rest looked up from reference TRBV7-9 and TRBJ2-3, is DTGVSQNPRHKITKRGQNVTFRCDPISEHNRLYWYRQTLGQGPEFLTYFQNEAQLEKSRLLSDRFSAERPKGSFSTLEIQRTEQGDSAMYLCASSLGGASGRMLDTQYFGPGTRLTVL.

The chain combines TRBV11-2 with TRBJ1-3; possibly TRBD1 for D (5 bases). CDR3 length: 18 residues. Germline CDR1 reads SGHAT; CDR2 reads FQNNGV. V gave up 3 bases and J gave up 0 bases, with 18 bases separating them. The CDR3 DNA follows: TGTGCCAGCAGCTTCCTCAGTTTCAGGGCTAGCTCTGGAAACACCATATATTTT. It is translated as CASSFLSFRASSGNTIYF.

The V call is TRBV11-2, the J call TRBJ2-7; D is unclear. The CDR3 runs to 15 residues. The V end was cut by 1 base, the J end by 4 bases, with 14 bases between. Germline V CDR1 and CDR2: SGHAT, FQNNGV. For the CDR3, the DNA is TGTGCCAGCAGCTTAGCCCCTCTCAGGCCTTACGAGCAGTACTTC. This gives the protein CASSLAPLRPYEQYF.

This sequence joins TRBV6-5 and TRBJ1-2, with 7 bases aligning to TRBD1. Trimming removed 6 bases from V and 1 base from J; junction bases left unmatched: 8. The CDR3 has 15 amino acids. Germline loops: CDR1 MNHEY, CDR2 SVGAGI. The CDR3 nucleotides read TGTGCCAGCAGCCTAACAGGGGCCGATAACTATGGCTACACCTTC. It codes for CASSLTGADNYGYTF.